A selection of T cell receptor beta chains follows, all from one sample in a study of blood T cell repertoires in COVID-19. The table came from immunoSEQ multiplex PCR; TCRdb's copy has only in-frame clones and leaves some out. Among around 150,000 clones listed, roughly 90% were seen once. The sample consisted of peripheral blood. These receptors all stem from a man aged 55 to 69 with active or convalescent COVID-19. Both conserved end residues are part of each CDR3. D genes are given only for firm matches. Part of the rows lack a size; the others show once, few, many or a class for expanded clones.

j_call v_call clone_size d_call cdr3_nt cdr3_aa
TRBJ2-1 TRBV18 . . TGTGCCAGCTCACCACCCAACAGCCAAGATGAGCAGTTCTTC CASSPPNSQDEQFF
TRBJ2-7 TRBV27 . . TGTGCCAGCAGTTTTGTCGGTGGGAGAAGGAGTGGGTCCTACGAGCAGTACTTC CASSFVGGRRSGSYEQYF
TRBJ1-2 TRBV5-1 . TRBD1 TGCGCCAGCAGCTTTCAAAGGACAGGGGGCGGTGGCTACACCTTC CASSFQRTGGGGYTF
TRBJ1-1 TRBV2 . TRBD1 TGTGCCAGCAGTTCCAGGACAGGGGGAGACACTGAAGCTTTCTTT CASSSRTGGDTEAFF
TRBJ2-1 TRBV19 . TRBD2 TGTGCCAGTAGTATCCCCTTACTAGCGGGAGTTAGCAATGAGCAGTTCTTC CASSIPLLAGVSNEQFF
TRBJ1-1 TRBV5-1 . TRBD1 TGCGCCAGCAGCGAAACCGGGACAGCGAACACTGAAGCTTTCTTT CASSETGTANTEAFF
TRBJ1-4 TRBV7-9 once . TGTGCCAGCAACCCGACAGAGAATGAAAAACTGTTTTTT CASNPTENEKLFF
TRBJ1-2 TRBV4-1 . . TGCGCCAGCAGCCAAGATCAGGTGGGGGGGTATCAAGGCTACACCTTC CASSQDQVGGYQGYTF
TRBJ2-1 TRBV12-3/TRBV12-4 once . TGTGCCAGCAGCCCGGGGGAATACAATGAGCAGTTCTTC CASSPGEYNEQFF
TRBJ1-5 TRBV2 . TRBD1 TGTGCCAGCAGTGAGGAGACAGGGATGCATCAGCCCCAGCATTTT CASSEETGMHQPQHF
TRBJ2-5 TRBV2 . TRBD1 TGTGCCAGCAGCGCGACAGGGTCGCAGGAGACCCAGTACTTC CASSATGSQETQYF
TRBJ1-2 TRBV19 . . TGTGCCAGTAGTTTTTACGGGGAGCATGGTTACACCTTC CASSFYGEHGYTF
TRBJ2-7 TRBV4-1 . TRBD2 TGCGCCAGCAGCCTCTCGGGCGGGGGGGACTACGAGCAGTACTTC CASSLSGGGDYEQYF
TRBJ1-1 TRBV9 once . TGTGCCAGCAGCGGTCTGACACGTATGAACACTGAAGCTTTCTTT CASSGLTRMNTEAFF
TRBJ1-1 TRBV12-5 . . TGTGCTAGTGGTTTAAAGGACAGCCTAGAAGCTTTCTTT CASGLKDSLEAFF
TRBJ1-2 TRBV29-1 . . TGCAGCGTTTACGGAGGCTATGGCTACACCTTC CSVYGGYGYTF
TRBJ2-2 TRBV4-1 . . TGCGCCAGCAGCCAAGATGATAGATCCACCGGGGAGCTGTTTTTT CASSQDDRSTGELFF
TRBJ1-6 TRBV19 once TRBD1 TGTGCCAGTAGTATATTCGCGACAGGGAATTCACCCCTCCACTTT CASSIFATGNSPLHF
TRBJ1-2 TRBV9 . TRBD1 TGTGCCAGCAGCGTAGGTTACAGGGGGCTTGGCTACACCTTC CASSVGYRGLGYTF
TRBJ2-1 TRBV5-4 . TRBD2 TGTGCCAGCAGCTTGGGAGGGAGGGCCGTCTACAATGAGCAGTTCTTC CASSLGGRAVYNEQFF